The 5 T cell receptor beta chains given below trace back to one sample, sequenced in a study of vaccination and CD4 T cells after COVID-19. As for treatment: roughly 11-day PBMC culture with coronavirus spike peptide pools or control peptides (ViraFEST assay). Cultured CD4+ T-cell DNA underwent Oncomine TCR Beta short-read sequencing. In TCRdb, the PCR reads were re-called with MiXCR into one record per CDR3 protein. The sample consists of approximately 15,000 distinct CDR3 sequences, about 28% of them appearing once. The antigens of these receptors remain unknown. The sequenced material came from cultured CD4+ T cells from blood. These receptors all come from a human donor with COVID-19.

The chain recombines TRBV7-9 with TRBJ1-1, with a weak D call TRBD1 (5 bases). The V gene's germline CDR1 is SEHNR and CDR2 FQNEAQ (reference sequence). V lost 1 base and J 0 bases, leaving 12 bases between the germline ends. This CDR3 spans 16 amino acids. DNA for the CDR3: TGTGCCAGCAGCTTAGATCAGGGCCCAATGAACACTGAAGCTTTCTTT. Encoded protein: CASSLDQGPMNTEAFF. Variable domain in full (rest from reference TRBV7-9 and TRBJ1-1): DTGVSQNPRHKITKRGQNVTFRCDPISEHNRLYWYRQTLGQGPEFLTYFQNEAQLEKSRLLSDRFSAERPKGSFSTLEIQRTEQGDSAMYLCASSLDQGPMNTEAFFGQGTRLTVV.

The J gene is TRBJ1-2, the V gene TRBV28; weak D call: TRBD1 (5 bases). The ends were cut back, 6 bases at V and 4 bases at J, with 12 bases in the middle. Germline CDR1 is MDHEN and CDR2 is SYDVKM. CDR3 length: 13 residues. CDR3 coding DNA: TGTGCCAGCAGACCAGACAGTATCTATGGCTACACCTTC. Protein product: CASRPDSIYGYTF.

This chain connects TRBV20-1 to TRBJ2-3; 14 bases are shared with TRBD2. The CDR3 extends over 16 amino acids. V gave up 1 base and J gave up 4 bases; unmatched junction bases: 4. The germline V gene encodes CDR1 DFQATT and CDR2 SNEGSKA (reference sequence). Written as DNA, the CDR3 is TGCAGTGCTAGAGGGAGACTAGCGGGGGGGGCAGATACGCAGTATTTT. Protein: CSARGRLAGGADTQYF.

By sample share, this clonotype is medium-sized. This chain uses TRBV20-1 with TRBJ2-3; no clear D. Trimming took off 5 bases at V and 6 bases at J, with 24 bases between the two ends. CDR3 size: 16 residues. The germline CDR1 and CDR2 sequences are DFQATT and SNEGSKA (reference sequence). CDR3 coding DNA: TGCAGTGCTTCCCGACGGAAAACTCCACCCAGGGATACGCAGTATTTT. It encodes CSASRRKTPPRDTQYF.

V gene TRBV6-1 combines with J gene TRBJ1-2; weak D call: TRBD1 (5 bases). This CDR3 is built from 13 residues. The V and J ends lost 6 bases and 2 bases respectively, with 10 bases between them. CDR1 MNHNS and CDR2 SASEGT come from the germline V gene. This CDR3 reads CASRWDGNYGYTF. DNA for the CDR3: TGTGCCAGCAGATGGGACGGCAACTATGGCTACACCTTC.